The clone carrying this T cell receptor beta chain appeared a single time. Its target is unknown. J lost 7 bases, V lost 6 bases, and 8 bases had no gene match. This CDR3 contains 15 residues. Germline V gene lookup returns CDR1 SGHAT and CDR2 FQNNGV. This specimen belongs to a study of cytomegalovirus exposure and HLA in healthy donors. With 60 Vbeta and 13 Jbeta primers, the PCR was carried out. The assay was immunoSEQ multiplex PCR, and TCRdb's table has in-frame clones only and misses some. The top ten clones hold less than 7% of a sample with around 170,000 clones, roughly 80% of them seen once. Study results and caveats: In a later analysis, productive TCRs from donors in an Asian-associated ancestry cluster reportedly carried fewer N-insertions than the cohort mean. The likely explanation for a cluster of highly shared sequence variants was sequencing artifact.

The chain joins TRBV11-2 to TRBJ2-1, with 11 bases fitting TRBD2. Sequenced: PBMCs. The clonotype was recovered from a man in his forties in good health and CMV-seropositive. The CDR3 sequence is CASSKLAGENNEQFF. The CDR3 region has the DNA TGTGCCAGCAGTAAACTAGCGGGGGAGAATAATGAGCAGTTCTTC.